These 6 T cell receptor beta chains were sequenced from one sample in a study of blood T cells in healthy people across ages. It was with a sample-barcoded 5' primer and a J-beta primer mix that a second PCR of about 7 to 12 cycles was run. TCRdb re-called the 5' RACE reads through MiXCR, storing one row per CDR3 protein. The sample lists 900,000 to 950,000 distinct CDR3 sequences; just under 30% were seen once. These data also featured in a second study, about T cells of mothers and their children.

The sequenced sample was blood. These receptor sequences come from a woman aged 40-49 years in good health.

Comments on this clonotype: Being one base from a much bigger clone, this may be a read error. Lacking the conserved final phenylalanine or tryptophan, this CDR3 likely reflects a read error. This chain links TRBV29-1 with TRBJ1-4, with D unclear. The CDR3 is 13 amino acids. Trimming removed 6 bases at V and 7 bases at J, with 15 bases between. Germline V lookup: CDR1 SQVTM, CDR2 ANQGSEA. CDR3 bases: TGCAGCGTCGGGAGGTCTGGAGTTGAAAAACTGTTTTTG. Residues: CSVGRSGVEKLFL.

In its sample, this clonotype was seen many times. The chain carries TRBV7-2 and TRBJ1-2; D unresolved. Trimming removed 4 bases at V and 4 bases at J, with 13 bases between. The CDR3 runs 14 residues. Germline-derived CDR1 and CDR2 are SGHTA and FQGNSA. The CDR3 bases are TGTGCCAGCAGCTCCCAAGGGATCAGCTATGGCTACACCTTC. The encoded protein is CASSSQGISYGYTF. The full variable domain, rest sourced from reference TRBV7-2 and TRBJ1-2, is GAGVSQSPSNKVTEKGKDVELRCDPISGHTALYWYRQSLGQGLEFLIYFQGNSAPDKSGLPSDRFSAERTGGSVSTLTIQRTQQEDSAVYLCASSSQGISYGYTFGSGTRLTVV.

The rearrangement uses TRBV2 and TRBJ1-1; D is possibly TRBD1 (5 bases). The CDR3 is 14 residues long. Germline V CDR1 and CDR2: SNHLY, FYNNEI. Trimming removed 6 bases from V and 2 bases from J, with 13 bases in between. In DNA form, the CDR3 reads TGTGCCAGCAGCCAAGAGGGGAGTAACACTGAAGCTTTCTTT. Protein: CASSQEGSNTEAFF.

This clonotype showed up just a few times. The rearrangement uses TRBV3-1 and TRBJ1-6, with D possibly TRBD1 on 5 matching bases. Per the germline V gene, CDR1 is LGHDT and CDR2 is YNNKEL (reference sequence). V gave up 1 base and J gave up 10 bases, with 14 bases separating them. CDR3 length: 15 residues. CDR3 in DNA: TGTGCCAGCAGCCAAGGCGGCAGGGTGAGGTCACCCCTCCACTTT. Its protein product is CASSQGGRVRSPLHF.

This clonotype has more than one count but fewer than ten. J is TRBJ2-5 and V is TRBV7-2; D may be TRBD1 (6 bases). CDR1 is SGHTA, CDR2 FQGNSA, per germline. V dropped 5 bases and J dropped 5 bases, with 18 bases sitting between them. This CDR3 comprises 15 residues. The CDR3 nucleotides read TGTGCCAGCAGCCTCCAGGCAGGGGCGGCGGAGACCCAGTACTTC. As protein: CASSLQAGAAETQYF.

This clonotype came up a few times. The chain joins TRBV7-8 to TRBJ2-3; no firm D call. The CDR3 consists of 12 residues. Germline CDR1 SGHVS, CDR2 FQNEAQ. Trimming took 1 base from V and 7 from J, leaving 6 bases between them. The CDR3 DNA reads TGTGCCAGCAGCTTAGGGGAAAATACGCAGTATTTT. Protein product: CASSLGENTQYF.